This passage covers 31 T cell receptor beta chains from one sample sequenced in a study of vaccination effects on CD4 cells after COVID-19. For these receptors, no antigen is known. When less than 13 days of culture had elapsed, CD4+ T cells were isolated. Profiled with immunoSEQ multiplex PCR; TCRdb holds only in-frame clones, not every one. This table has around 60,000 clones, over 65% appearing once. Sequenced material: CD4+ T cells from PBMCs cultured without peptide, taken before COVID-19 vaccination. All receptors derive from a human donor who received a COVID-19 vaccine.

V is TRBV24-1 and J is TRBJ2-5, with 7 positions matching TRBD2. V was clipped by 3 bases and J by 5 bases; unmatched bases: 5. Per the germline V gene, CDR1 is KGHDR and CDR2 is SFDVKD. CDR3 length equals 14 residues. The CDR3, as DNA: TGTGCCACCAGTGATCCTAGACTAGCCGAGACCCAGTACTTC. Its protein product is CATSDPRLAETQYF.

The V gene is TRBV7-2, the J gene TRBJ2-1; TRBD2 matches at 10 bases. V lost 2 bases to trimming and J lost 7 bases; unmatched junction nucleotides: 8. CDR1 and CDR2 (germline): SGHTA, FQGNSA. This CDR3 contains 16 residues. This chain's CDR3 is CASSLLRTSGGNEQFF. The DNA for the CDR3 is TGTGCCAGCAGCTTATTACGGACTAGCGGAGGAAATGAGCAGTTCTTC.

This clone was counted a few times. This sequence joins TRBV19 and TRBJ2-1, with D possibly matching TRBD2 (5 bases). Germline CDR1 and CDR2: LNHDA and SQIVND (reference sequence). This CDR3 is 13 amino acids long. Trimming stripped 3 bases from V and 6 bases from J, with 9 bases between. DNA for the CDR3: TGTGCCAGTAGTATGAGGGTTTTCAATGAGCAGTTCTTC. Residues: CASSMRVFNEQFF. Looking up the rest from reference TRBV19 and TRBJ2-1 gives the full variable domain: DGGITQSPKYLFRKEGQNVTLSCEQNLNHDAMYWYRQDPGQGLRLIYYSQIVNDFQKGDIAEGYSVSREKKESFPLTVTSAQKNPTAFYLCASSMRVFNEQFFGPGTRLTVL.

The J gene is TRBJ1-1, the V gene TRBV18; 7 nucleotides match TRBD1. In germline, CDR1 is KGHSH, CDR2 LQKENI. This CDR3 contains 13 residues. After removal of 3 bases from V and 7 bases from J, the junction contained 5 bases not matched to a gene. CDR3 region: CASSPTGLNEAFF. CDR3 sequence (DNA): TGTGCCAGCTCACCGACAGGGTTAAATGAAGCTTTCTTT.

The chain links TRBV9 to TRBJ1-1; D gene ambiguous. Germline V CDR1 and CDR2: SGDLS, YYNGEE. Trimming took off 3 bases at V and 3 bases at J, with 9 bases between the two ends. The CDR3 is 13 residues long. The CDR3 sequence: CASSANSYTEAFF. Here the CDR3 DNA reads TGTGCCAGCAGCGCCAACAGCTACACTGAAGCTTTCTTT.

This chain connects TRBV24-1 to TRBJ2-1; D might be TRBD2 (5 bases). This CDR3 spans 14 amino acids. Germline CDR1 reads KGHDR; CDR2 reads SFDVKD. Trimming took 6 bases from V and 7 from J, leaving 15 bases between them. CDR3 sequence reads: CATSQSSSGNEQFF. CDR3 bases: TGTGCCACCAGTCAAAGCTCCTCGGGGAATGAGCAGTTCTTC.

J is TRBJ1-5 and V is TRBV5-8, with a possible D match to TRBD1 (5 bases). The CDR3 has 16 amino acids. Germline V gene data show CDR1 as SGHTS and CDR2 as YDEGEE. Trimming removed 6 bases at V and 1 base at J, with 17 bases between. DNA for the CDR3: TGTGCCAGCAACAGACAGATCGGAGGGAGCAATCAGCCCCAGCATTTT. Translation gives CASNRQIGGSNQPQHF.

In its sample, this clone was seen a few times. The chain employs TRBV19 and TRBJ1-3; D gene ambiguous. This CDR3 is built from 14 residues. CDR1 and CDR2 from the germline V gene are LNHDA and SQIVND (reference sequence). Trimming removed 9 bases at V and 4 bases at J, with 16 bases between. CDR3 coding DNA: TGTGCCAGCCTCCGGACCGCCGGCGGAAACACCATATATTTT. As protein: CASLRTAGGNTIYF.

V usage is TRBV18 and J usage is TRBJ2-1; no firm D call. Germline loops: CDR1 KGHSH, CDR2 LQKENI. The CDR3 consists of 15 residues. V was trimmed by 3 bases and J by 0 bases, leaving 9 bases between them. Written as DNA, the CDR3 is TGTGCCAGCTCACCGACACAGAGCTCCTACAATGAGCAGTTCTTC. The encoded protein is CASSPTQSSYNEQFF.

The chain carries TRBV15 and TRBJ1-5; D remains unclear. The CDR3 consists of 17 residues. Germline lookup yields CDR1 LNHNV and CDR2 YYDKDF (reference sequence). Trimming took 0 bases from V and 0 from J, leaving 12 bases between them. The CDR3 region is CATSRDLTLYSNQPQHF. In DNA, the CDR3 is TGTGCCACCAGCAGAGACCTGACCCTCTATAGCAATCAGCCCCAGCATTTT.

The rearrangement joins TRBV27 to TRBJ1-2; D perhaps matches TRBD1 (6 bases). With 6 bases removed from V and 7 bases from J, the gap between germline ends came to 15 bases. The germline V gene encodes CDR1 MNHEY and CDR2 SMNVEV (reference sequence). The CDR3 sequence is 13 residues long. Here the CDR3 DNA reads TGTGCCAGCAGCAGCACCCTGGGGGCTGGCTACACCTTC. This gives the protein CASSSTLGAGYTF.

The V gene is TRBV6-7, the J gene TRBJ2-7, with D perhaps TRBD1 or TRBD2 (5 bases each). TRBV6-7 falls under the ORF class, with uncertain function. The CDR3 has 14 residues. Trimming cost V 7 bases and J 6 bases, with 19 bases left between them. The CDR3 DNA follows: TGTGCCAGCACTCCGGGGCCCAAATGGCGCGAGCAGTACGTC. It yields the protein CASTPGPKWREQYV.

V usage is TRBV27 and J usage is TRBJ2-3; 13 positions agree with TRBD2. Per germline, CDR1 MNHEY and CDR2 SMNVEV (reference sequence). Losses at the gene ends were 5 bases for V and 5 bases for J; bases not matched to a gene: 10. CDR3 size: 17 residues. This CDR3 reads CASSRYTGTSGEDTQYF. CDR3 in DNA: TGTGCCAGCAGTCGATACACTGGGACTAGCGGGGAAGATACGCAGTATTTT.

The chain couples TRBV7-9 to TRBJ1-6, with D maybe TRBD1 (5 bases). The CDR3 spans 15 residues. V was trimmed by 5 bases and J by 0 bases, leaving 8 bases between them. Germline V gene lookup returns CDR1 SEHNR and CDR2 FQNEAQ (reference sequence). The CDR3 DNA reads as TGTGCCAGCAGCCCAGGGAGCTCCTATAATTCACCCCTCCACTTT. Its protein product is CASSPGSSYNSPLHF.

The V and J genes are TRBV18 and TRBJ2-5, with 9 bases fitting TRBD1. The V gene's germline CDR1 is KGHSH and CDR2 LQKENI. The CDR3 extends over 16 amino acids. The ends lost 2 bases at V and 3 bases at J; junction bases unmatched: 7. CDR3 sequence (DNA): TGTGCCAGCTCACCAGACCTGACAGGGGGAGAAGAGACCCAGTACTTC. This gives the protein CASSPDLTGGEETQYF.

The chain employs TRBV19 and TRBJ1-1; 7 bases are shared with TRBD1. Looked up from germline, CDR1 is LNHDA and CDR2 is SQIVND (reference sequence). CDR3 size: 13 residues. The trim removed 4 bases at V and 4 bases at J, leaving 3 bases unmatched. CDR3 sequence (DNA): TGTGCCAGTAGTAACAGGGGCGGCACTGAAGCTTTCTTT. Its protein is CASSNRGGTEAFF.

This chain links TRBV3-1 (or the pseudogene TRBV3-2) with TRBJ2-1; D gene ambiguous. V was cut by 4 bases and J by 1 base, with 11 bases left in between. The CDR3 has 15 amino acids. The germline V gene has CDR1 LGHDT and CDR2 YNNKEL (reference sequence). This chain's CDR3 is CASSPSRNSYNEQFF. In DNA, the CDR3 is TGTGCCAGCAGCCCGTCAAGAAATTCCTACAATGAGCAGTTCTTC.

This sequence joins TRBV11-1 and TRBJ2-3; D is unclear. The germline V gene encodes CDR1 SGHAT and CDR2 FQDESV (reference sequence). The CDR3 has 15 residues. Trimming shortened V by 3 bases and J by 1 base, and 11 bases separated the two germline ends. CDR3 sequence: CASSFLFGGTDTQYF. As DNA, the CDR3 is TGTGCCAGCAGCTTCTTGTTTGGGGGCACAGATACGCAGTATTTT.

V gene TRBV7-2 combines with J gene TRBJ1-1; no firm D call. Germline CDR1 SGHTA, CDR2 FQGNSA. The CDR3 runs 14 residues. Trimming removed 4 bases from V and 0 bases from J, with 9 bases in between. The CDR3 is CASSSGPMNTEAFF. DNA of the CDR3: TGTGCCAGCAGCTCAGGACCTATGAACACTGAAGCTTTCTTT.

The genes are TRBV19 and TRBJ1-1, with 7 bases matching TRBD1. The CDR3 totals 17 residues. In germline, CDR1 is LNHDA, CDR2 SQIVND (reference sequence). V lost 3 bases and J lost 0; bases outside the gene matches: 10. The CDR3 bases are TGTGCCAGTAGTATGACAGGGACGCGGCTGGTGAACACTGAAGCTTTCTTT. Amino acid sequence: CASSMTGTRLVNTEAFF.

The CDR3 bases are TGTGCTAGTGGTTTGGAGGGGCTCACTGAAGCTTTCTTT. Translation gives CASGLEGLTEAFF. V is TRBV12-5 and J is TRBJ1-1; weak D call: TRBD1 (5 bases). The length of the CDR3 is 13 residues. Trimming pared 1 base from V and 4 bases from J, leaving 7 bases between. Per germline, CDR1 LGHNT and CDR2 FRNRAP.

This chain uses TRBV6-5 with TRBJ2-3, with D uncertain. This CDR3 spans 12 amino acids. V shed 7 bases and J shed 0 bases, with 5 bases lying between them. Germline V CDR1 and CDR2: MNHEY, SVGAGI. Written as DNA, the CDR3 is TGTGCCAGCATTAGTAGCACAGATACGCAGTATTTT. Translated: CASISSTDTQYF.

A note on this clone: Germline and junction disagree at one end, which may indicate a read error. V is TRBV30 and J is TRBJ1-2, with a tentative D call TRBD1 (5 bases). The CDR3 extends over 12 amino acids. In germline, CDR1 is GTSNPN, CDR2 SVGIG (reference sequence). The CDR3 loop reads CAWSVIQGGKSF. CDR3 sequence (DNA): TGTGCCTGGAGTGTAATTCAGGGAGGGAAAAGCTTC.

The gene calls are TRBV29-1 and TRBJ1-2; 10 bases are shared with TRBD1. Germline V CDR1 and CDR2: SQVTM, ANQGSEA. The V and J ends lost 2 bases and 3 bases, in that order; junction bases with no gene match: 3. The CDR3 extends over 14 amino acids. The CDR3 coding sequence is TGCAGCGTTGAACCGGGGACAGGGGACTATGGCTACACCTTC. Amino acid sequence: CSVEPGTGDYGYTF.

This sequence joins TRBV9 and TRBJ2-3; 10 nucleotides agree with TRBD1. The CDR3 length is 16 residues. Germline CDR1 is SGDLS and CDR2 is YYNGEE. After removal of 0 bases from V and 1 base from J, the junction contained 2 bases not matched to a gene. The CDR3 spells CASSVVGTGGTDTQYF. CDR3 DNA sequence: TGTGCCAGCAGCGTAGTGGGGACAGGGGGCACAGATACGCAGTATTTT.

This clone is a singleton in its sample. The genes are TRBV9 and TRBJ2-2; 7 nucleotides align to TRBD1. Germline-derived CDR1 and CDR2 are SGDLS and YYNGEE. The CDR3 is made up of 15 amino acids. The V segment lost 3 bases and the J segment 0 bases; nucleotides outside the gene matches: 2. The DNA of the CDR3 is TGTGCCAGCAGCGCCACAGGGGCGAACACCGGGGAGCTGTTTTTT. Its protein product is CASSATGANTGELFF.

This clone was seen just once. The chain carries TRBV28 and TRBJ2-7; 7 bases are a match to TRBD2. With V trimmed by 7 bases and J by 6 bases, 12 bases remained unmatched. Per germline, CDR1 MDHEN and CDR2 SYDVKM. The CDR3 runs to 14 residues. The CDR3: CASTPQVRGGEQYV. The CDR3 nucleotides read TGTGCCAGCACCCCGCAGGTCCGCGGGGGCGAGCAGTACGTC.

The chain couples TRBV5-1 to TRBJ2-5; 9 positions agree with TRBD2. The CDR3 covers 16 residues. J was trimmed by 5 bases and V by 4 bases; bases with no gene match: 12. Germline CDR1 and CDR2: SGHRS and YFSETQ. The CDR3 DNA reads as TGCGCCAGCAGCGGCGGGACTAGCCGAGTAGGCGAGACCCAGTACTTC. Translation gives CASSGGTSRVGETQYF. The full variable domain, rest sourced from reference TRBV5-1 and TRBJ2-5, is KAGVTQTPRYLIKTRGQQVTLSCSPISGHRSVSWYQQTPGQGLQFLFEYFSETQRNKGNFPGRFSGRQFSNSRSEMNVSTLELGDSALYLCASSGGTSRVGETQYFGPGTRLLVL.

V is TRBV4-1 and J is TRBJ2-4; 7 bases map to TRBD1. Germline V gene data show CDR1 as MGHRA and CDR2 as YSYEKL. Trimming at V came to 1 base and at J to 6 bases, leaving 6 bases not matched to a gene. The CDR3 is 15 amino acids. The CDR3 bases are TGCGCCAGCAGCCAAGTAATTGACAGGGTAAACATTCAGTACTTC. Its protein is CASSQVIDRVNIQYF.

The genes are TRBV18 and TRBJ1-2; D perhaps matches TRBD1 (5 bases). Per germline, CDR1 KGHSH and CDR2 LQKENI. V was pared by 3 bases and J by 8 bases, with 10 bases between. The CDR3 extends over 12 amino acids. The CDR3 DNA reads as TGTGCCAGCTCACCTGGGGGAGGCGGCTACACCTTC. Residues: CASSPGGGGYTF. The full variable domain, with the rest looked up from reference TRBV18 and TRBJ1-2, is NAGVMQNPRHLVRRRGQEARLRCSPMKGHSHVYWYRQLPEEGLKFMVYLQKENIIDESGMPKERFSAEFPKEGPSILRIQQVVRGDSAAYFCASSPGGGGYTFGSGTRLTVV.

The rearrangement joins TRBV3-1 (or the pseudogene TRBV3-2) to TRBJ2-3; D is ambiguous. The germline V and J ends were trimmed by 4 bases and 1 base, with 9 bases remaining between them. The CDR3 length is 14 residues. From germline, CDR1 is LGHDT and CDR2 YNNKEL (reference sequence). CDR3 DNA sequence: TGTGCCAGCAGCCCGTCCTTCGGCACAGATACGCAGTATTTT. Translating gives CASSPSFGTDTQYF.